The sequence of this T cell receptor beta chain was determined in a study of cytomegalovirus exposure and HLA in healthy donors. V lost 3 bases and J 1 base, leaving 10 bases between the germline ends. CDR3 length equals 14 residues. CDR1 and CDR2 from the germline V gene are SQVTM and ANQGSEA. In its sample, this clone was seen once. Antigen specificity is unknown. Notes on the study in general: Using a false discovery rate of 0.05, a later analysis showed that approximately 18,000 TCR beta sequences were associated with HLA alleles.

The primer mix had 60 Vbeta and 13 Jbeta primers. Sequenced by immunoSEQ multiplex PCR; TCRdb stores in-frame clones only, minus some. The table lists over 100,000 clones, 63% of them singletons, with less than 5% in the top ten. The sequenced sample was PBMCs. The chain joins TRBV29-1 to TRBJ2-1, with D uncertain. The receptor was isolated from a human donor in good health. Here the CDR3 reads CSVDRHLSYNEQFF. The CDR3 region has the DNA TGCAGCGTTGACAGGCATCTTTCCTACAATGAGCAGTTCTTC.